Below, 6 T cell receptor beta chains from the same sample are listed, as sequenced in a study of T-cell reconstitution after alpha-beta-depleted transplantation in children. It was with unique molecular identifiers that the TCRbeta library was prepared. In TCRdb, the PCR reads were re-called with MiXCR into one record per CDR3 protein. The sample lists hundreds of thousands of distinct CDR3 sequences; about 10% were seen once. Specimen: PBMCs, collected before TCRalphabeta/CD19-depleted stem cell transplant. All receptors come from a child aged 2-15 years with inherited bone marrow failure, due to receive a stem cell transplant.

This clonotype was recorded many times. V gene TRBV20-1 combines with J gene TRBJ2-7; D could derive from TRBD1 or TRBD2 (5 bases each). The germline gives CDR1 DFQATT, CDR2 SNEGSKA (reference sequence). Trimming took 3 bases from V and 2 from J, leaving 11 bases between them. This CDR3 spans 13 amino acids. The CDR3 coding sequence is TGCAGTGCTAGGGGACGCCGCACCTACGAGCAGTACTTC. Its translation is CSARGRRTYEQYF.

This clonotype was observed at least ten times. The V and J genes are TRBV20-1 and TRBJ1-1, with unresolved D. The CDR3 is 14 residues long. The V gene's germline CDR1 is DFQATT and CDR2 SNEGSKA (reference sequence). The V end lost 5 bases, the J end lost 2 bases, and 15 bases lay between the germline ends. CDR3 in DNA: TGCAGTGCTGGCAGGATTGGAGCTAACACTGAAGCTTTCTTT. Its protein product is CSAGRIGANTEAFF.

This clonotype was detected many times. In nucleotides, the CDR3 is TGCGCCAGCAGCCGTTCCGGGACAGGGGATGAAAAACTGTTTTTT. This translates into CASSRSGTGDEKLFF. The V and J genes are TRBV4-3 and TRBJ1-4; 10 bases map to TRBD1. V dropped 4 bases and J dropped 6; count of bases not matched to a gene: 5. CDR1 LGHNA and CDR2 YSLEER come from the germline V gene. The CDR3 totals 15 residues.

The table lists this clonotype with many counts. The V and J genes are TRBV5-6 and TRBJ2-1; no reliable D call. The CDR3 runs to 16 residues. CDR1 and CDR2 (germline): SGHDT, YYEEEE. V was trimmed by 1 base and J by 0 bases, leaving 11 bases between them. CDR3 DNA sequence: TGTGCCAGCAGCTTGTATGGGGAAAGCTCCTACAATGAGCAGTTCTTC. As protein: CASSLYGESSYNEQFF.

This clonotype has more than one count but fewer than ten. CDR3 residues: CAISDSGHRWEQYF. The DNA for the CDR3 is TGTGCCATCAGTGACTCGGGACATCGATGGGAGCAGTACTTC. The chain uses TRBV10-3 and TRBJ2-7; maybe TRBD1 (6 bases). Trimming stripped 3 bases from V and 7 bases from J, with 16 bases between. Germline V gives CDR1 ENHRY, CDR2 SYGVKD. This CDR3 comprises 14 residues.

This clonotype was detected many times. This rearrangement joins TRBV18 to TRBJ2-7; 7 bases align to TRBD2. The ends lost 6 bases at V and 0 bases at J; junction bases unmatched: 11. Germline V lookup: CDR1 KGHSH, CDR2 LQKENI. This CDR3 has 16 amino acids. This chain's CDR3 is CASSPLISGRSYEQYF. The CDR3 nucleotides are TGTGCCAGCTCGCCGCTCATTAGCGGGCGCTCCTACGAGCAGTACTTC.